Presented here are 15 T cell receptor beta chains from one specimen sequenced in a study of T cells in Graves' hyperthyroidism and ophthalmopathy. Regions amplified from RNA transcripts were the TCR beta CDR3 regions. HTBI primers were employed in a first-round RT-PCR of the TCR CDR3. One entry per CDR3 protein results from TCRdb running MiXCR on the multiplex PCR reads. The table includes 270,000 or so distinct CDR3 sequences, less than 30% detected once. Sequenced material: blood. The receptor source for this set is a man aged 35 to 55 with Graves' hyperthyroidism that later progressed to Graves' ophthalmopathy.

This clonotype was observed at least ten times. The chain couples TRBV30 to TRBJ1-1, with unresolved D. This CDR3 is 12 amino acids long. V was pared by 0 bases and J by 0 bases, with 2 bases between. CDR1 and CDR2 from the germline V gene are GTSNPN and SVGIG (reference sequence). The CDR3 DNA reads TGTGCCTGGAGTGTGGTGAACACTGAAGCTTTCTTT. This gives the protein CAWSVVNTEAFF. Variable domain in full (rest from reference TRBV30 and TRBJ1-1): SQTIHQWPATLVQPVGSPLSLECTVEGTSNPNLYWYRQAAGRGLQLLFYSVGIGQISSEVPQNLSASRPQDRQFILSSKKLLLSDSGFYLCAWSVVNTEAFFGQGTRLTVV.

Ten or more counts support this clonotype. The chain recombines TRBV20-1 with TRBJ2-4; no firm D call. This CDR3 has 13 residues. CDR1 and CDR2 (germline): DFQATT, SNEGSKA (reference sequence). V shed 5 bases and J shed 3 bases, with 11 bases lying between them. The CDR3 bases are TGCAGTGCTCCAGACCTACTCAAAAACATTCAGTACTTC. Translation: CSAPDLLKNIQYF.

The table lists this clonotype with a few counts. The chain has TRBV3-1 and TRBJ1-1, with D possibly matching TRBD1 (6 bases). Germline loops: CDR1 LGHDT, CDR2 YNNKEL (reference sequence). The CDR3 totals 13 residues. Trimming shortened V by 2 bases and J by 8 bases, and 12 bases separated the two germline ends. In nucleotides, the CDR3 is TGTGCCAGCAGCCAACAGGGGAATGGGGAAGCTTTCTTT. Protein sequence: CASSQQGNGEAFF.

In this sample, this clonotype turned up many times. The CDR3 reads CASSLWTGGPETQYF. The CDR3 coding sequence is TGTGCCAGCAGTTTATGGACAGGAGGCCCGGAGACCCAGTACTTC. The V and J genes are TRBV28 and TRBJ2-5; D is perhaps TRBD1 (6 bases). V gave up 0 bases and J gave up 5 bases, with 13 bases separating them. Germline CDR1 reads MDHEN; CDR2 reads SYDVKM. The CDR3 spans 15 residues. The whole variable domain, filled in from reference TRBV28 and TRBJ2-5, reads DVKVTQSSRYLVKRTGEKVFLECVQDMDHENMFWYRQDPGLGLRLIYFSYDVKMKEKGDIPEGYSVSREKKERFSLILESASTNQTSMYLCASSLWTGGPETQYFGPGTRLLVL.

The chain links TRBV6-2 or TRBV6-3 to TRBJ1-1, with 9 bases fitting TRBD1. V shed 8 bases, J shed 0 bases, and the junction held 10 bases outside the gene matches. The CDR3 covers 16 residues. The germline V gene encodes CDR1 MNHEY and CDR2 SVGEGT. This CDR3 reads CASANIQGALNTEAFF. CDR3 nucleotides: TGTGCCAGCGCAAACATACAGGGGGCCCTGAACACTGAAGCTTTCTTT.

In DNA, the CDR3 is TGTGCCAGCAGTCTCCGACAGGCAGGATCCTACGAGCAGTACTTC. Its protein is CASSLRQAGSYEQYF. The chain uses TRBV12-3 or TRBV12-4 and TRBJ2-7; D is perhaps TRBD1 (6 bases). V lost 5 bases to trimming and J lost 1 base, with 15 bases between them. The CDR3 runs 15 residues.

This clonotype has ten or more counts. The chain has TRBV6-5 and TRBJ1-1; 7 bases line up with TRBD1. Per the germline V gene, CDR1 is MNHEY and CDR2 is SVGAGI. The CDR3 consists of 15 residues. With 0 bases clipped from V and 9 bases from J, the junction kept 10 bases outside the gene matches. CDR3 protein: CASSYSRAGGLKAFF. In nucleotides, the CDR3 is TGTGCCAGCAGTTACTCTAGGGCAGGGGGACTTAAAGCTTTCTTT.

This clonotype was detected ten times or more. J is TRBJ2-7 and V is TRBV5-1; possible D gene TRBD2, 7 bases. The germline V gene encodes CDR1 SGHRS and CDR2 YFSETQ. The germline V and J ends were trimmed by 6 bases and 4 bases, with 14 bases remaining between them. This CDR3 is built from 13 residues. The CDR3 protein is CASTLGGLYEQYF. CDR3 coding DNA: TGCGCCAGCACCCTCGGGGGGCTGTACGAGCAGTACTTC.

This clonotype has at least ten counts. The V gene is TRBV12-3 or TRBV12-4, the J gene TRBJ2-7; 9 bases align to TRBD1. CDR3 size: 14 residues. Germline trimming cut 5 bases from V and 6 bases from J; bases unmatched to any gene: 8. The CDR3 DNA follows: TGTGCCAGCAGTCTGGGACAGGGTGTTTCCGAGCAGTACTTC. Its translation: CASSLGQGVSEQYF.

In this sample, this clonotype turned up many times. The genes are TRBV7-9 and TRBJ1-2, with 7 positions matching TRBD1. The CDR3 runs 15 residues. Germline CDR1 is SEHNR and CDR2 is FQNEAQ (reference sequence). With 2 bases clipped from V and 6 bases from J, the junction kept 9 bases outside the gene matches. The CDR3 spells CASSLREGGQNGYTF. In nucleotides, the CDR3 is TGTGCCAGCAGCTTAAGAGAAGGGGGCCAAAATGGCTACACCTTC.

The J gene is TRBJ2-7, the V gene TRBV28, with TRBD2 matching over 9 bases. The CDR3 spans 17 residues. The germline gives CDR1 MDHEN, CDR2 SYDVKM. V trimming: 3 bases; J trimming: 7 bases; junction bases outside the gene matches: 16. Here the CDR3 reads CASSFIPGASGTGEQYF. CDR3 nucleotide sequence: TGTGCCAGCAGTTTTATTCCGGGGGCTAGCGGGACGGGGGAGCAGTACTTC.

The gene calls are TRBV28 and TRBJ2-5, with TRBD1 matching over 8 bases. After removal of 6 bases from V and 4 bases from J, the junction contained 13 bases not matched to a gene. Germline CDR1 and CDR2: MDHEN and SYDVKM. The CDR3 runs to 16 residues. The CDR3 here is CASRKGTGTSRETQYF. The CDR3 DNA sequence: TGTGCCAGCAGGAAGGGGACAGGTACGTCCAGAGAGACCCAGTACTTC. The entire variable domain, with the rest obtained from reference TRBV28 and TRBJ2-5, is as follows: DVKVTQSSRYLVKRTGEKVFLECVQDMDHENMFWYRQDPGLGLRLIYFSYDVKMKEKGDIPEGYSVSREKKERFSLILESASTNQTSMYLCASRKGTGTSRETQYFGPGTRLLVL.

In its sample, this clonotype was seen many times. This chain connects TRBV18 to TRBJ1-1; TRBD1 agrees at 9 bases. V lost 3 bases, J lost 6 bases, and 8 bases stayed unmatched. The CDR3 loop spans 15 amino acids. From germline, CDR1 is KGHSH and CDR2 LQKENI. For the CDR3, the DNA is TGTGCCAGCTCACCTGGGGACAGGGTGAAGGCTGAAGCTTTCTTT. Amino acid sequence: CASSPGDRVKAEAFF.

This clonotype was seen at least ten times. J is TRBJ2-5 and V is TRBV12-5; D is unclear. From germline, CDR1 is LGHNT and CDR2 FRNRAP. The CDR3 loop spans 14 amino acids. V was pared by 2 bases and J by 4 bases, with 11 bases between. The CDR3 nucleotides are TGTGCTAGTGGTTTGAACACCTTGGGAGAGACCCAGTACTTC. Encoded protein: CASGLNTLGETQYF.

This clonotype was recorded many times. The rearrangement uses TRBV19 and TRBJ2-2, with 7 positions matching TRBD2. The CDR3 extends over 16 amino acids. V gave up 7 bases and J gave up 3 bases; unmatched junction bases: 11. Germline V gene lookup returns CDR1 LNHDA and CDR2 SQIVND (reference sequence). As DNA, the CDR3 is TGTGCCAGTAACAACCGGGAAGCGGGGTACACCGGGGAGCTGTTTTTT. Its protein product is CASNNREAGYTGELFF.